The TCR beta chain described here comes from a study of blood T cell repertoires in COVID-19. Study at large: The samples span acute and convalescent COVID-19 from the United States, Italy and Spain.

The V end lost 2 bases, the J end lost 3 bases, and 7 bases lay between the germline ends. This CDR3 contains 13 residues. Germline CDR1 reads MNHEY; CDR2 reads SVGAGI. This clone was recorded a few times. The cohort comprised adults aged about 18 to 100 years residing in about two dozen US areas. Participant-given clinical history determined each cohort assignment. Recovery among Cohort 3 donors was established by two negative PCRs, clearance, or symptom resolution. Repertoires were generated with immunoSEQ multiplex PCR, while TCRdb's copy carries only in-frame clones and drops some. The sample lists 450,000 to 600,000 clones; about nine tenths were seen once.

The sequence was collected from a woman aged 18-29 years who had recovered from COVID-19. The material sequenced was PBMCs or T cells enriched from blood (not recorded which). The J gene is TRBJ1-1, the V gene TRBV6-5; D call uncertain. CDR3 bases: TGTGCCAGCAGTTACCGGGGTTACACTGAAGCTTTCTTT. This codes for CASSYRGYTEAFF.